The 14 T cell receptor beta chains in this list originate from one sample, sequenced in a study of blood T cell repertoires in COVID-19. Using immunoSEQ multiplex PCR, the repertoire was profiled, and TCRdb retains in-frame clones only, with some absent. The sample lists under 40,000 clones, 85% occurring once. Sequences were obtained from peripheral blood. Source of these receptors: a human donor with acute or convalescent COVID-19. The donor label of this sample is uncertain.

V usage is TRBV6-5 and J usage is TRBJ1-2, with D perhaps matching TRBD1 (6 bases). This CDR3 comprises 14 residues. Germline assignment: CDR1 MNHEY and CDR2 SVGAGI. Trimming removed 8 bases at V and 7 bases at J, with 20 bases between. The CDR3 DNA reads TGTGCCAGCTTGGGTCGCGGACAGTATGGTGGCTACACCTTC. It yields the protein CASLGRGQYGGYTF.

This clone came up once. The V and J genes are TRBV2 and TRBJ2-7; no reliable D call. V dropped 5 bases and J dropped 7 bases, with 12 bases sitting between them. This CDR3 is 12 amino acids long. Germline V gene data show CDR1 as SNHLY and CDR2 as FYNNEI. The CDR3 is CASSKNPREQYF. The DNA for the CDR3 is TGTGCCAGCAGTAAGAACCCGCGTGAGCAGTACTTC.

V gene TRBV6-2 or TRBV6-3 combines with J gene TRBJ1-1, with 10 bases lining up with TRBD1. There are 16 residues in the CDR3. V dropped 0 bases and J dropped 2; count of bases not matched to a gene: 3. Germline-derived CDR1 and CDR2 are MNHEY and SVGEGT. As DNA, the CDR3 is TGTGCCAGCAGTTACTCCGGGACAGGGGTTAACACTGAAGCTTTCTTT. Translated: CASSYSGTGVNTEAFF.

The gene calls are TRBV6-5 and TRBJ1-4, with D perhaps TRBD1 (6 bases). The CDR3 is 13 amino acids. V shed 6 bases and J shed 7 bases, with 12 bases lying between them. CDR1 and CDR2 from the germline V gene are MNHEY and SVGAGI. CDR3 in amino acids: CASRQGWGEKLFF. CDR3 sequence (DNA): TGTGCCAGCAGGCAGGGGTGGGGTGAAAAACTGTTTTTT.

This rearrangement joins TRBV29-1 to TRBJ1-2; no clear D gene. V was cut by 7 bases and J by 0 bases, with 15 bases left in between. The CDR3 is 14 amino acids. CDR1 is SQVTM and CDR2 is ANQGSEA in the germline V gene. As DNA, the CDR3 is TGCAGCGCCCTGCCGGAGTACTCTAACTATGGCTACACCTTC. Protein: CSALPEYSNYGYTF.

This clone has more than one count but fewer than ten. The chain couples TRBV7-2 to TRBJ2-2; 9 bases map to TRBD1. CDR3 length: 17 amino acids. The ends lost 5 bases at V and 1 base at J; junction bases unmatched: 8. The V gene's germline CDR1 is SGHTA and CDR2 FQGNSA. The CDR3 nucleotides read TGTGCCAGCAGCGCACAGGGGGCCCGAATGAACACCGGGGAGCTGTTTTTT. Encoded protein: CASSAQGARMNTGELFF.

The gene calls are TRBV21-1 and TRBJ1-6. TRBV21-1 is assigned pseudogene status. This CDR3 spans 15 amino acids. The CDR3 DNA sequence: TGTGCCAGCAGCAAAGGAGGCCAGAAAAATTCACCCCTCCACTTT. Translating it yields CASSKGGQKNSPLHF.

The rearrangement links TRBV14 to TRBJ1-1; D unresolved. CDR1 is SGHDN, CDR2 FVKESK, per germline. The length of the CDR3 is 13 residues. V lost 3 bases and J 1 base, leaving 6 bases between the germline ends. For the CDR3, the DNA is TGTGCCAGCAGCCAGCTAGAGAACACTGAAGCTTTCTTT. This encodes CASSQLENTEAFF.

The rearrangement links TRBV7-9 to TRBJ2-3, with a tentative D call TRBD2 (5 bases). The CDR3 runs 15 residues. The V end was cut by 5 bases, the J end by 5 bases, with 17 bases between. Per germline, CDR1 SEHNR and CDR2 FQNEAQ (reference sequence). This chain's CDR3 is CASSPGAVGLDTQYF. For the CDR3, the DNA is TGTGCCAGCAGCCCCGGAGCGGTAGGGTTAGATACGCAGTATTTT.

This chain uses TRBV2 with TRBJ2-3, with 7 bases that match TRBD1. Trimming cost V 4 bases and J 0 bases; bases outside gene matches: 1. The CDR3 extends over 14 amino acids. Germline V gene sequence: CDR1 SNHLY, CDR2 FYNNEI. The CDR3 loop reads CASSAGQSTDTQYF. The CDR3 DNA sequence: TGTGCCAGCAGTGCGGGACAGAGCACAGATACGCAGTATTTT. Combining the CDR3 with reference TRBV2 and TRBJ2-3 gives the whole variable domain EPEVTQTPSHQVTQMGQEVILRCVPISNHLYFYWYRQILGQKVEFLVSFYNNEISEKSEIFDDQFSVERPDGSNFTLKIRSTKLEDSAMYFCASSAGQSTDTQYFGPGTRLTVL.

The chain links TRBV5-4 to TRBJ1-2; the D gene is possibly TRBD1 (6 bases). Trimming cost V 4 bases and J 0 bases, with 13 bases left between them. There are 15 residues in the CDR3. Germline CDR1 reads SGHNT; CDR2 reads YYREEE (reference sequence). This CDR3 reads CASSTGTPTNYGYTF. Here the CDR3 DNA reads TGTGCCAGCAGCACGGGGACACCTACTAACTATGGCTACACCTTC.

The chain joins TRBV30 to TRBJ1-1; no definite D call. Per the germline V gene, CDR1 is GTSNPN and CDR2 is SVGIG (reference sequence). Trimming shortened V by 5 bases and J by 10 bases, and 14 bases separated the two germline ends. The CDR3 is 11 residues long. The CDR3 here is CAWGRSSGAFF. CDR3 DNA: TGTGCCTGGGGCAGGTCCTCCGGAGCTTTCTTT. Drawing the rest from reference TRBV30 and TRBJ1-1, the complete variable domain is SQTIHQWPATLVQPVGSPLSLECTVEGTSNPNLYWYRQAAGRGLQLLFYSVGIGQISSEVPQNLSASRPQDRQFILSSKKLLLSDSGFYLCAWGRSSGAFFGQGTRLTVV.

V and J are TRBV5-1 and TRBJ1-3, with D perhaps matching TRBD1 (5 bases). Trimming shortened V by 7 bases and J by 0 bases, and 8 bases separated the two germline ends. The CDR3 contains 13 residues. Looked up from germline, CDR1 is SGHRS and CDR2 is YFSETQ. The CDR3 nucleotides are TGCGCCAGCCGCGGGACCTCTGGAAACACCATATATTTT. Amino acids: CASRGTSGNTIYF.

The gene calls are TRBV3-1 (or the pseudogene TRBV3-2) and TRBJ1-2; D unclear. V lost 1 base, J lost 8 bases, and 17 bases lay in between. Germline CDR1 and CDR2: LGHDT and YNNKEL (reference sequence). The CDR3 is made up of 15 amino acids. CDR3: CASSQGSSGPVGYTF. The CDR3 DNA sequence: TGTGCCAGCAGCCAAGGTTCGAGCGGCCCTGTCGGCTACACCTTC.